Below are 20 T cell receptor beta chains sequenced from a single sample in a study of cytomegalovirus exposure and HLA in healthy donors. Use of 60 Vbeta and 13 Jbeta primers characterized the PCR. Clones were read by immunoSEQ multiplex PCR, and TCRdb kept only the in-frame ones, dropping some. This table holds tens of thousands of clones, 40% to 45% found once. Sequenced: PBMCs. The source is a woman aged 50 to 60 in good health and CMV-seronegative.

This clone was seen a handful of times. The rearrangement uses TRBV29-1 and TRBJ1-1; TRBD1 is a possible D gene (6 bases). Germline-derived CDR1 and CDR2 are SQVTM and ANQGSEA. V lost 6 bases and J lost 0, with 23 bases in between. CDR3 length: 17 amino acids. CDR3 in DNA: TGCAGCGTCTCGACAGGATCCGTCTATGTGGTGAACACTGAAGCTTTCTTT. As protein: CSVSTGSVYVVNTEAFF.

This clone was detected only a few times. This chain links TRBV30 with TRBJ2-6; TRBD1 aligns across 8 bases. Germline values: CDR1 GTSNPN, CDR2 SVGIG (reference sequence). The V gene end was trimmed by 7 bases and the J gene end by 3 bases; junction bases not matched to a gene: 14. This CDR3 region has 17 residues. CDR3 protein: CASMSQGAPFGANVLTF. CDR3 in DNA: TGTGCCTCCATGAGCCAGGGGGCGCCTTTTGGGGCCAACGTCCTGACTTTC.

This clone was counted a few times. V and J are TRBV29-1 and TRBJ1-1; the match to TRBD1 covers 9 bases. The trim removed 7 bases at V and 6 bases at J, leaving 9 bases unmatched. Germline V CDR1 and CDR2: SQVTM, ANQGSEA. The CDR3 is made up of 13 amino acids. CDR3: CSADRGAGAEAFF. The CDR3 nucleotides are TGCAGCGCCGACAGGGGGGCAGGCGCTGAAGCTTTCTTT.

This sequence joins TRBV6-6 and TRBJ2-7; D might be TRBD1 (5 bases). Germline-derived CDR1 and CDR2 are MNHNY and SVGAGI (reference sequence). There are 15 residues in the CDR3. Trimming left V 6 bases short and J 2 bases short, with 17 bases between. The CDR3 loop reads CASSPGRGSPYEQYF. The CDR3 bases are TGTGCCAGCAGCCCGGGTAGGGGCTCGCCCTACGAGCAGTACTTC.

This sequence joins TRBV15 and TRBJ2-2; 8 nucleotides align to TRBD1. The V segment lost 7 bases and the J segment 6 bases; nucleotides outside the gene matches: 10. The CDR3 loop spans 15 amino acids. CDR1 and CDR2 (germline): LNHNV, YYDKDF (reference sequence). The CDR3 nucleotides are TGTGCCACCAAAACCGGGACAGGAAAGGCCGGGGAGCTGTTTTTT. Translating it yields CATKTGTGKAGELFF.

The chain has TRBV7-2 and TRBJ2-4, with 16 bases matching TRBD2. The CDR3 consists of 19 residues. V lost 3 bases to trimming and J lost 0 bases; unmatched junction nucleotides: 5. Germline V gene sequence: CDR1 SGHTA, CDR2 FQGNSA. CDR3 coding DNA: TGTGCCAGCAGCTTGGGACTAGCGGGGGGGCTCCTAGCCAAAAACATTCAGTACTTC. Translated: CASSLGLAGGLLAKNIQYF. The full variable domain, its missing parts supplied by reference TRBV7-2 and TRBJ2-4, is GAGVSQSPSNKVTEKGKDVELRCDPISGHTALYWYRQSLGQGLEFLIYFQGNSAPDKSGLPSDRFSAERTGGSVSTLTIQRTQQEDSAVYLCASSLGLAGGLLAKNIQYFGAGTRLSVL.

This clone was observed a handful of times. The rearrangement uses TRBV2 and TRBJ1-5; 7 bases map to TRBD1. Trimming at V came to 4 bases and at J to 1 base, leaving 4 bases not matched to a gene. This CDR3 is built from 15 residues. Germline V gene sequence: CDR1 SNHLY, CDR2 FYNNEI. The CDR3 loop reads CASSGGQESNQPQHF. The CDR3 DNA sequence: TGTGCCAGCAGTGGAGGACAGGAAAGCAATCAGCCCCAGCATTTT.

This clone was seen more than once but under ten times. V usage is TRBV28 and J usage is TRBJ1-2, with TRBD1 identical over 7 bases. Germline assignment: CDR1 MDHEN and CDR2 SYDVKM. This CDR3 is built from 13 residues. After removal of 3 bases from V and 6 bases from J, the junction contained 4 bases not matched to a gene. CDR3: CASSLEGGDGYTF. CDR3 nucleotides: TGTGCCAGCAGTTTGGAAGGGGGCGATGGCTACACCTTC.

This clone showed up just a few times. The V gene is TRBV11-3, the J gene TRBJ2-1; possibly TRBD1 for D (5 bases). Germline CDR1 SGHNT, CDR2 YENEEA. The V and J ends lost 5 bases and 5 bases respectively, with 16 bases between them. The CDR3 has 15 residues. The CDR3 loop reads CASSPGRSTDNEQFF. The CDR3 DNA follows: TGTGCCAGCAGCCCAGGGCGCTCTACAGACAATGAGCAGTTCTTC.

This chain links TRBV30 with TRBJ1-4, with 10 bases that match TRBD1. The CDR3 runs to 15 residues. Looked up from germline, CDR1 is GTSNPN and CDR2 is SVGIG (reference sequence). J gave up 6 bases and V 2 bases, and 6 bases lay outside the gene matches. The CDR3 spells CAWSLRTGGDEKLFF. CDR3 sequence (DNA): TGTGCCTGGAGTTTGCGGACAGGGGGTGATGAAAAACTGTTTTTT.

The sample holds a few counts of this clone. The chain joins TRBV19 to TRBJ1-2; TRBD1 matches 10 bases. CDR1 LNHDA and CDR2 SQIVND come from the germline V gene (reference sequence). The CDR3 is made up of 16 amino acids. V gave up 6 bases and J gave up 2 bases; unmatched junction bases: 9. DNA of the CDR3: TGTGCCAGTAGCTCCTCCTGGGGACAGGGGAACTATGGCTACACCTTC. This translates into CASSSSWGQGNYGYTF.

The V call is TRBV7-8, the J call TRBJ2-3; possible D gene TRBD2, 5 bases. V gave up 5 bases and J gave up 0 bases, with 12 bases separating them. Germline loops: CDR1 SGHVS, CDR2 FQNEAQ. The CDR3 has 15 amino acids. CDR3 in amino acids: CASSRLASSTDTQYF. CDR3 bases: TGTGCCAGCAGCCGCCTAGCATCTAGCACAGATACGCAGTATTTT.

This clone showed up just a few times. DNA for the CDR3: TGTGCCAGTGGCGACAGGGAACGATCCTACGAGCAGTACTTC. It yields the protein CASGDRERSYEQYF. The chain links TRBV19 to TRBJ2-7, with TRBD1 matching 7 bases. V gave up 8 bases and J gave up 1 base; unmatched junction bases: 8. The V gene's germline CDR1 is LNHDA and CDR2 SQIVND (reference sequence). The CDR3 extends over 14 amino acids.

On this clone: A junction end diverges from the germline sequence, so it may reflect a read error. The chain has TRBV19 and TRBJ2-1; TRBD2 matches at 10 bases. Germline assignment: CDR1 LNHDA and CDR2 SQIVND (reference sequence). There are 15 residues in the CDR3. The CDR3 nucleotides read TGTGCCAGCAGTAGCGGGGGGCCTTCCTTTCCTGAGCAGTTCTTC. Encoded protein: CASSSGGPSFPEQFF.

The V gene is TRBV5-1, the J gene TRBJ2-3; 8 bases match TRBD2. V shed 0 bases, J shed 6 bases, and the junction held 6 bases outside the gene matches. The CDR3 length is 15 residues. Germline values: CDR1 SGHRS, CDR2 YFSETQ. CDR3 nucleotides: TGCGCCAGCAGCTTGGCGGTAGCGGGAATGGATACGCAGTATTTT. Translated, it gives CASSLAVAGMDTQYF.

The rearrangement links TRBV5-6 to TRBJ2-3; 8 bases are a match to TRBD2. The V segment lost 3 bases and the J segment 2 bases; nucleotides outside the gene matches: 11. The germline CDR1 and CDR2 sequences are SGHDT and YYEEEE. The CDR3 spans 17 residues. As DNA, the CDR3 is TGTGCCAGCAGCTCGCTCCGGCGGGGGGCCTACACAGATACGCAGTATTTT. This encodes CASSSLRRGAYTDTQYF.

The chain is built from TRBV5-1 and TRBJ2-5; TRBD2 is a possible D gene (6 bases). The CDR3 consists of 14 residues. CDR1 SGHRS and CDR2 YFSETQ come from the germline V gene. Trimming took off 5 bases at V and 5 bases at J, with 16 bases between the two ends. CDR3 loop: CASSAWRRGETQYF. In nucleotides, the CDR3 is TGCGCCAGCAGTGCGTGGCGCCGGGGGGAGACCCAGTACTTC.

The chain carries TRBV5-1 and TRBJ2-7, with TRBD2 as a possible D gene (5 bases). Per germline, CDR1 SGHRS and CDR2 YFSETQ. This CDR3 is built from 15 residues. Trimming removed 0 bases from V and 0 bases from J, with 10 bases in between. CDR3 coding DNA: TGCGCCAGCAGCTTGGTATTGGGGAGCTCCTACGAGCAGTACTTC. Its translation: CASSLVLGSSYEQYF.

This chain joins TRBV10-3 and TRBJ2-7, with D possibly matching TRBD1 (5 bases). The CDR3 contains 17 residues. Germline V gene sequence: CDR1 ENHRY, CDR2 SYGVKD. V was clipped by 8 bases and J by 2 bases, with 25 bases between them. In nucleotides, the CDR3 is TGTGCCATCGCGGCAGGGTTTGCTCGTTTAGGTGCCTACGAGCAGTACTTC. Translating it yields CAIAAGFARLGAYEQYF.

This clone was seen a few times. V is TRBV7-9 and J is TRBJ1-1; possibly TRBD1 for D (6 bases). Trimming took off 5 bases at V and 1 base at J, with 23 bases between the two ends. This CDR3 contains 18 residues. Germline V gene data show CDR1 as SEHNR and CDR2 as FQNEAQ (reference sequence). The CDR3 region has the DNA TGTGCCAGCAGCCCCCTCTGGGGGCAGAGAGAGGAGAACACTGAAGCTTTCTTT. Protein product: CASSPLWGQREENTEAFF.